This T cell receptor (beta chain) was recorded in a study of cytomegalovirus exposure and HLA in healthy donors. Looked up from germline, CDR1 is MNHNY and CDR2 is SVGAGI (reference sequence). This CDR3 is built from 14 residues. V was clipped by 0 bases and J by 13 bases, with 15 bases between them. The PCR used 60 Vbeta and 13 Jbeta primers. Generated by immunoSEQ multiplex PCR, the TCRdb table keeps only in-frame clones and is missing some. Listed are over 100,000 clones; 6.8% falls within the top ten. Sequencing input: PBMCs. This TCR derives from a man in his forties or fifties in good health and CMV-seropositive. The rearrangement links TRBV6-6 to TRBJ1-4, with D hard to call. The DNA of the CDR3 is TGTGCCAGCAGTTACTCCCAGGAGGAAACGTTACTGTTTTTT. As protein: CASSYSQEETLLFF.